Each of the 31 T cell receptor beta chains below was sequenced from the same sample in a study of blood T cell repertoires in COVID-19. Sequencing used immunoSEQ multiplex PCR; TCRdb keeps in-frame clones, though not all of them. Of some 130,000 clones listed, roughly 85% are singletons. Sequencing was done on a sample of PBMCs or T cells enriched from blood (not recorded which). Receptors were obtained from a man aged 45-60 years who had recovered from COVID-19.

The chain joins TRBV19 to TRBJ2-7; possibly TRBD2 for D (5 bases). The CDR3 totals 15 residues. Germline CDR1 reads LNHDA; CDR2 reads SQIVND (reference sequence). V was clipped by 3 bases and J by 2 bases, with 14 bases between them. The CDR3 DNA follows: TGTGCCAGTAGTATCATCGGGGATGGGGCCTACGAGCAGTACTTC. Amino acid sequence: CASSIIGDGAYEQYF. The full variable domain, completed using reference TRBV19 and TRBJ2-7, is DGGITQSPKYLFRKEGQNVTLSCEQNLNHDAMYWYRQDPGQGLRLIYYSQIVNDFQKGDIAEGYSVSREKKESFPLTVTSAQKNPTAFYLCASSIIGDGAYEQYFGPGTRLTVT.

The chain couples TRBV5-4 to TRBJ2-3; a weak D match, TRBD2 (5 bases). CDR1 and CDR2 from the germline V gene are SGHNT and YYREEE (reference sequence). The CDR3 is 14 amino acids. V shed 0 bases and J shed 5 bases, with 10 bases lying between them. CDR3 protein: CASSLGGRGDTQYF. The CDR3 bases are TGTGCCAGCAGCTTGGGGGGTCGGGGAGATACGCAGTATTTT.

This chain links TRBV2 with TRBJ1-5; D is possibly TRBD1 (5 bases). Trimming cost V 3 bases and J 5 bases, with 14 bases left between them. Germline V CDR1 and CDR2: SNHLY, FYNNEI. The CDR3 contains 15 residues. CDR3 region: CASSDLLGGDQPQHF. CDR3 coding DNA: TGTGCCAGCAGTGATCTACTGGGGGGGGATCAGCCCCAGCATTTT.

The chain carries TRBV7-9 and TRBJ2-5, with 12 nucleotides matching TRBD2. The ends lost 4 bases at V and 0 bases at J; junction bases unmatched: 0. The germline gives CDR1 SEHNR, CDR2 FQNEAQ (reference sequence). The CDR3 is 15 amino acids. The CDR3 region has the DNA TGTGCCAGCAGCTGGACTAGCGGGGACCAAGAGACCCAGTACTTC. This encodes CASSWTSGDQETQYF.

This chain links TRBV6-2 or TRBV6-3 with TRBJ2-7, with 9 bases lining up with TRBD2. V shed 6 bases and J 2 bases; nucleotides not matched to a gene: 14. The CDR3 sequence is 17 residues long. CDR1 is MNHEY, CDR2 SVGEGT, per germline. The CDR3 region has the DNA TGTGCCAGCAGCCCTCTGAAAAGCGGGGGGCGGGCCTACGAGCAGTACGTC. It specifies CASSPLKSGGRAYEQYV.

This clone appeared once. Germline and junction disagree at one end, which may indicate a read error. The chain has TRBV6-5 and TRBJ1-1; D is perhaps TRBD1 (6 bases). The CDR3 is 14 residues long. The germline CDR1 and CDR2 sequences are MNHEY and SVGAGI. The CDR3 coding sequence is TGTGCCAGCACTTACCAGGGGAGAACCACTGAAGCTTTCTTT. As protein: CASTYQGRTTEAFF.

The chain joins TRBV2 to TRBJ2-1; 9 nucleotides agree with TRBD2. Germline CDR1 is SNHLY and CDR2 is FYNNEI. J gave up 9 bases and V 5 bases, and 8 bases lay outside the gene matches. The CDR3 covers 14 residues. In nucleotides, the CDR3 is TGTGCCAGCAGTCCCGGGACTAGCAGTGGTGAGCAGTTCTTC. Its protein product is CASSPGTSSGEQFF.

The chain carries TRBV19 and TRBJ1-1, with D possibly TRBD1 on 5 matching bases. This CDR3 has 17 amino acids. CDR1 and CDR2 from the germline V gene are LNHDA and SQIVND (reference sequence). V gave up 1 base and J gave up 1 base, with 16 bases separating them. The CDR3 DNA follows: TGTGCCAGTAGTATAGTCTCTCAGGGCCGAGGGAACACTGAAGCTTTCTTT. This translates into CASSIVSQGRGNTEAFF. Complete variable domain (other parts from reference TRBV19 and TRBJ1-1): DGGITQSPKYLFRKEGQNVTLSCEQNLNHDAMYWYRQDPGQGLRLIYYSQIVNDFQKGDIAEGYSVSREKKESFPLTVTSAQKNPTAFYLCASSIVSQGRGNTEAFFGQGTRLTVV.

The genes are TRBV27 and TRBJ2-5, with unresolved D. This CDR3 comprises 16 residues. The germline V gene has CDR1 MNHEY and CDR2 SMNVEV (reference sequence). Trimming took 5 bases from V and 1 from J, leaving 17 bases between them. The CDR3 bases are TGTGCCAGCAGTGTGGTATGGGCAGGTGGCCAAGAGACCCAGTACTTC. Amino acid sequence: CASSVVWAGGQETQYF.

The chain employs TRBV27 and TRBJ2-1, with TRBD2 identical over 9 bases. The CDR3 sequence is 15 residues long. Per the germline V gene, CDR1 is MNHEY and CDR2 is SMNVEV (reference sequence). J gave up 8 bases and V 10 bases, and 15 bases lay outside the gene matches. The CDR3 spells CATAGSTSGRDEQFF. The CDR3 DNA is TGTGCCACGGCCGGGTCGACTAGCGGACGGGATGAGCAGTTCTTC.

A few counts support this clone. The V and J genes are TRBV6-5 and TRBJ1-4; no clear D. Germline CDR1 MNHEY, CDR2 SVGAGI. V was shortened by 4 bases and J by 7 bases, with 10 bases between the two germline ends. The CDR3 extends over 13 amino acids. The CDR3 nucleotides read TGTGCCAGCAGTTCATTAAGCGGTGAAAAACTGTTTTTT. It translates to CASSSLSGEKLFF.

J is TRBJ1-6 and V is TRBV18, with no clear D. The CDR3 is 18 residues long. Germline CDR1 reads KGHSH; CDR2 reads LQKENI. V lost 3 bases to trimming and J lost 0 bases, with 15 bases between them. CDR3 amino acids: CASSPDSRYYSYNSPLHF. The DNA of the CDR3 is TGTGCCAGCTCACCCGATTCCCGGTACTACTCCTATAATTCACCCCTCCACTTT.

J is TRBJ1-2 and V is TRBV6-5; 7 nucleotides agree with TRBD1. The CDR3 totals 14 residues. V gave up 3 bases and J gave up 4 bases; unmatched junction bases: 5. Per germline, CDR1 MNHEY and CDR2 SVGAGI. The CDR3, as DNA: TGTGCCAGCAGTTATACAGGGGTTGGCTATGGCTACACCTTC. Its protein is CASSYTGVGYGYTF.

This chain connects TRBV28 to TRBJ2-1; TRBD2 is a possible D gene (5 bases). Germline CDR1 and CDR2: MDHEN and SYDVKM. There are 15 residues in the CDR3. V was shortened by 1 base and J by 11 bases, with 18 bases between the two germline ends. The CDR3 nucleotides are TGTGCCAGCAGTTTATACGACACCCGCGCTAGCAAGCAGTTCTTC. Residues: CASSLYDTRASKQFF. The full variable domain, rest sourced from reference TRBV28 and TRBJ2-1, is DVKVTQSSRYLVKRTGEKVFLECVQDMDHENMFWYRQDPGLGLRLIYFSYDVKMKEKGDIPEGYSVSREKKERFSLILESASTNQTSMYLCASSLYDTRASKQFFGPGTRLTVL.

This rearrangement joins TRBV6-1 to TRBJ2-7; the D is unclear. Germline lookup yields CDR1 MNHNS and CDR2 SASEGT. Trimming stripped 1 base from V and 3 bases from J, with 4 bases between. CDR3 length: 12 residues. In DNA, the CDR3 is TGTGCCAGCAGTGAAGTCATCTACGAGCAGTACGTC. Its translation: CASSEVIYEQYV.

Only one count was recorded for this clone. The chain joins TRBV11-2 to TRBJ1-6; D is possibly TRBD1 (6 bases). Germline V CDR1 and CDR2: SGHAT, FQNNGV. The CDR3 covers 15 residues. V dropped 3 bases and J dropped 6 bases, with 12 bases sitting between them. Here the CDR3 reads CASSFSRGTNSPLHF. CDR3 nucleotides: TGTGCCAGCAGCTTTAGCAGGGGCACTAATTCACCCCTCCACTTT.

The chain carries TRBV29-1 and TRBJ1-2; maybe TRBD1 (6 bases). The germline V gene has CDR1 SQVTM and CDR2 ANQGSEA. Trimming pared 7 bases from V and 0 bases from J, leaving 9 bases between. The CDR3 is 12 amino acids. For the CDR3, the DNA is TGCAGCGACGGACAGTCTAACTATGGCTACACCTTC. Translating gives CSDGQSNYGYTF.

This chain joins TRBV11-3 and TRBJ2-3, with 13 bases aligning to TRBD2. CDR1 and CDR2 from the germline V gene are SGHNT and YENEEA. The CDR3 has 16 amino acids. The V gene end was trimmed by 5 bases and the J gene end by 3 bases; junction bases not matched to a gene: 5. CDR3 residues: CASSRTSGSLTDTQYF. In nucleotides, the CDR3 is TGTGCCAGCAGCCGGACTAGCGGGAGTCTAACAGATACGCAGTATTTT.

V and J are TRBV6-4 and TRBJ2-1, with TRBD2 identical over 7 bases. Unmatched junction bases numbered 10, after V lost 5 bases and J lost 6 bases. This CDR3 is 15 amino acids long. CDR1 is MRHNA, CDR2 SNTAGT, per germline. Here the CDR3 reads CASSTVGGSTNEQFF. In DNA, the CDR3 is TGTGCCAGCAGTACCGTGGGCGGGAGCACCAATGAGCAGTTCTTC.

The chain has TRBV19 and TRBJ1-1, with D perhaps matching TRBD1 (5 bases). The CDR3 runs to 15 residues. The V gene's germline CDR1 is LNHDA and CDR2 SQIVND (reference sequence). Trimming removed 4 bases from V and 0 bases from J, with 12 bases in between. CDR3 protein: CASSTGQSMNTEAFF. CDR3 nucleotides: TGTGCCAGTAGTACAGGACAAAGCATGAACACTGAAGCTTTCTTT.

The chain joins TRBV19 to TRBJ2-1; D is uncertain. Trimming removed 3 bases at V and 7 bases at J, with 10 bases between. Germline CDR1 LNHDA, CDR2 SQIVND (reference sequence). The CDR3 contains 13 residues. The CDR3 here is CASSIFAANEQFF. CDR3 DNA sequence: TGTGCCAGTAGTATTTTTGCAGCGAATGAGCAGTTCTTC.

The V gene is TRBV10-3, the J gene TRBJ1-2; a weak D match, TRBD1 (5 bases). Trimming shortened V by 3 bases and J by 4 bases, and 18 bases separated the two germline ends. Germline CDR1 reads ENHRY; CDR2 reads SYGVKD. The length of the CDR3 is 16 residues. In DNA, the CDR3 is TGTGCCATCAGTGACCCCCCCGGAGGGGCTCTCTATGGCTACACCTTC. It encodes CAISDPPGGALYGYTF.

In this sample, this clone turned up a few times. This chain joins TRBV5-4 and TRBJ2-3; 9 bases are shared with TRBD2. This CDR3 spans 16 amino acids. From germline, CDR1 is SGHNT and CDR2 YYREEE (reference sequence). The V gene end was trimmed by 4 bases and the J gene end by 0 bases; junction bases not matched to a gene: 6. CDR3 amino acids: CASSPGTSRSTDTQYF. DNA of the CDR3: TGTGCCAGCAGCCCGGGGACTAGCCGAAGCACAGATACGCAGTATTTT.

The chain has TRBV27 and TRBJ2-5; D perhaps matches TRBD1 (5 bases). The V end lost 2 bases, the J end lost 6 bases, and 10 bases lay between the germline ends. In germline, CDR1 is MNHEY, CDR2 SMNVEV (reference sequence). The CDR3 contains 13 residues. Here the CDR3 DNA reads TGTGCCAGCAGTTTACAGGGTGGGCAGACCCAGTACTTC. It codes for CASSLQGGQTQYF.

The CDR3 bases are TGTGCCAGCAGCCCTAGCGGGAGGGCGAATGAGCAGTTCTTC. It translates to CASSPSGRANEQFF. This chain joins TRBV28 and TRBJ2-1, with TRBD2 matching over 12 bases. Germline loops: CDR1 MDHEN, CDR2 SYDVKM. Germline trimming cut 6 bases from V and 7 bases from J; bases unmatched to any gene: 4. The length of the CDR3 is 14 residues.

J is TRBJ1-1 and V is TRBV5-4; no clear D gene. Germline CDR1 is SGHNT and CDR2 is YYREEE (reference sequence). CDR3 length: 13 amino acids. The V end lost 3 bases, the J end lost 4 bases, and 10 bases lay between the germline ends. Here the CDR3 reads CASSSYIVTEAFF. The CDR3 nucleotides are TGTGCCAGCAGCTCTTACATTGTCACTGAAGCTTTCTTT.

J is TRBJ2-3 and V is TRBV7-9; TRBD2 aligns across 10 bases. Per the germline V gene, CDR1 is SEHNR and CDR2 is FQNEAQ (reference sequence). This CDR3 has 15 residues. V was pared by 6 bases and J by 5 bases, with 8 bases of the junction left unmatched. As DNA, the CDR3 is TGTGCCAGCAGACTTACTAGCGGGGAGGTAGATACGCAGTATTTT. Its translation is CASRLTSGEVDTQYF.

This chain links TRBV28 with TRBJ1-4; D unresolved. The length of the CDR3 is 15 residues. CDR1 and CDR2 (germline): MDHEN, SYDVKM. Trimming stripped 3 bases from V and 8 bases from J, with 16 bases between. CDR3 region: CASSLNRGSVEKLFF. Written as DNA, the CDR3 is TGTGCCAGCAGTTTGAATCGAGGTTCGGTAGAAAAACTGTTTTTT.

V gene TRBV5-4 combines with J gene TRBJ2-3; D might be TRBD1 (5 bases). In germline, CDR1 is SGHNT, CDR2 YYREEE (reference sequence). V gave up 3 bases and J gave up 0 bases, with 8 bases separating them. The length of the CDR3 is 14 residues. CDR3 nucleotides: TGTGCCAGCAGCTCGTACAGGAGCACAGATACGCAGTATTTT. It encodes CASSSYRSTDTQYF. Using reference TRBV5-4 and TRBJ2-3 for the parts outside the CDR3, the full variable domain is ETGVTQSPTHLIKTRGQQVTLRCSSQSGHNTVSWYQQALGQGPQFIFQYYREEENGRGNFPPRFSGLQFPNYSSELNVNALELDDSALYLCASSSYRSTDTQYFGPGTRLTVL.

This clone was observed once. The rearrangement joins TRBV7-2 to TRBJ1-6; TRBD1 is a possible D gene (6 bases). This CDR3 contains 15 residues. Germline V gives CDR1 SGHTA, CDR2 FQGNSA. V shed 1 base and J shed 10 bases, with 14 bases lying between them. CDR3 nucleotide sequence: TGTGCCAGCAGCTTAGGAAGGACAGAAGGGTCACCCCTCCACTTT. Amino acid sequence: CASSLGRTEGSPLHF.

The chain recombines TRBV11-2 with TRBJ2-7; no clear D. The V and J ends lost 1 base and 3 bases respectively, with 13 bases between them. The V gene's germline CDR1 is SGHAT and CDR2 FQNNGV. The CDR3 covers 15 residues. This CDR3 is CASSLGVAPIYEQYF. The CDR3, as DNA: TGTGCCAGCAGCTTAGGAGTAGCACCGATCTACGAGCAGTACTTC.